These 31 T cell receptor beta chains originate from one sample sequenced in a study of blood T cell repertoires in COVID-19. Data came from immunoSEQ multiplex PCR; TCRdb stores just in-frame clones and leaves some out. The sample records some 350,000 clones, 88% being singletons. The sequenced sample was peripheral blood. The origin of the receptors is a woman aged 70 to 79 with COVID-19, enrolled during active disease.

Here the CDR3 reads CSVEDWRGWMNTEAFF. In DNA form, the CDR3 reads TGCAGCGTTGAAGATTGGCGGGGATGGATGAACACTGAAGCTTTCTTT. V gene TRBV29-1 combines with J gene TRBJ1-1; no definite D call. The CDR3 covers 16 residues. V lost 0 bases to trimming and J lost 0 bases, with 14 bases between them. CDR1 and CDR2 from the germline V gene are SQVTM and ANQGSEA.

This clone was seen only once. J is TRBJ2-7 and V is TRBV11-2; TRBD2 agrees at 7 bases. The V gene end was trimmed by 6 bases and the J gene end by 2 bases; junction bases not matched to a gene: 10. This CDR3 is 15 amino acids long. Germline CDR1 SGHAT, CDR2 FQNNGV. This chain's CDR3 is CASRPPGGPTYEQYF. CDR3 DNA: TGTGCCAGCAGGCCCCCGGGGGGACCCACCTACGAGCAGTACTTC. Filled out from reference TRBV11-2 and TRBJ2-7, the complete variable domain reads EAGVAQSPRYKIIEKRQSVAFWCNPISGHATLYWYQQILGQGPKLLIQFQNNGVVDDSQLPKDRFSAERLKGVDSTLKIQPAKLEDSAVYLCASRPPGGPTYEQYFGPGTRLTVT.

The V call is TRBV24-1, the J call TRBJ2-3; D might be TRBD2 (6 bases). This CDR3 has 15 residues. CDR1 is KGHDR and CDR2 is SFDVKD in the germline V gene. Trimming shortened V by 2 bases and J by 2 bases, and 10 bases separated the two germline ends. CDR3 DNA: TGTGCCACCAGTGATTCAGGGACTCACACAGATACGCAGTATTTT. This translates into CATSDSGTHTDTQYF.

This chain uses TRBV7-3 with TRBJ1-5; D is perhaps TRBD1 (5 bases). The CDR3 totals 13 residues. Germline values: CDR1 SGHTA, CDR2 FQGTGA. V shed 6 bases and J shed 5 bases, with 11 bases lying between them. The CDR3 reads CASSFDSYQPQHF. CDR3 coding DNA: TGTGCCAGCAGTTTTGACAGCTATCAGCCCCAGCATTTT.

V and J are TRBV9 and TRBJ1-3; 8 bases fit TRBD1. There are 17 residues in the CDR3. Germline V lookup: CDR1 SGDLS, CDR2 YYNGEE. The V segment lost 2 bases and the J segment 2 bases; nucleotides outside the gene matches: 9. CDR3: CASSVDPPGQAGNTIYF. The CDR3 nucleotides read TGTGCCAGCAGCGTGGACCCACCGGGACAGGCTGGAAACACCATATATTTT.

The chain uses TRBV28 and TRBJ2-7, with 7 bases that match TRBD1. The CDR3 is made up of 12 amino acids. The V segment lost 7 bases and the J segment 6 bases; nucleotides outside the gene matches: 6. Germline V gene lookup returns CDR1 MDHEN and CDR2 SYDVKM. CDR3 region: CASIPTGAEQYF. The CDR3 DNA is TGTGCCAGCATCCCAACAGGGGCCGAGCAGTACTTC.

This chain uses TRBV7-3 with TRBJ2-1, with a weak D call TRBD2 (5 bases). CDR1 and CDR2 from the germline V gene are SGHTA and FQGTGA. The CDR3 covers 16 residues. V lost 4 bases and J lost 5, with 18 bases in between. The CDR3, as DNA: TGTGCCAGCAGCTCCACGGTAGCGCGGGTCAACAATGAGCAGTTCTTC. As protein: CASSSTVARVNNEQFF. Based on the CDR3 plus reference TRBV7-3 and TRBJ2-1, the full variable domain is GAGVSQTPSNKVTEKGKYVELRCDPISGHTALYWYRQSLGQGPEFLIYFQGTGAADDSGLPNDRFFAVRPEGSVSTLKIQRTERGDSAVYLCASSSTVARVNNEQFFGPGTRLTVL.

This clone appeared a few times. The V and J genes are TRBV18 and TRBJ2-2; the D gene is possibly TRBD1 (5 bases). Trimming removed 6 bases at V and 4 bases at J, with 15 bases between. The CDR3 loop spans 15 amino acids. Germline V gene data show CDR1 as KGHSH and CDR2 as LQKENI. As DNA, the CDR3 is TGTGCCAGCTCGCACGCCGACAGATTCACCGGGGAGCTGTTTTTT. Protein: CASSHADRFTGELFF.

V and J are TRBV2 and TRBJ1-1, with D tentatively TRBD1 (6 bases). Germline assignment: CDR1 SNHLY and CDR2 FYNNEI. This CDR3 is 13 amino acids long. Trimming removed 7 bases from V and 1 base from J, with 10 bases in between. CDR3 DNA: TGTGCCAGCAAAGTACAGGGGAACACTGAAGCTTTCTTT. Its translation: CASKVQGNTEAFF.

The rearrangement links TRBV4-1 to TRBJ1-2, with D perhaps matching TRBD1 (5 bases). The CDR3 is made up of 15 amino acids. Trimming removed 0 bases at V and 3 bases at J, with 11 bases between. Germline V lookup: CDR1 MGHRA, CDR2 YSYEKL. CDR3 DNA: TGCGCCAGCAGCCAAGACGCCAGGGCGTACTATGGCTACACCTTC. The encoded protein is CASSQDARAYYGYTF.

The genes are TRBV7-9 and TRBJ2-7, with TRBD2 as a possible D gene (6 bases). Germline CDR1 is SEHNR and CDR2 is FQNEAQ (reference sequence). CDR3 length: 15 amino acids. V dropped 2 bases and J dropped 5 bases, with 16 bases sitting between them. CDR3 amino acids: CASSLIPGAVHEQYF. CDR3 DNA sequence: TGTGCCAGCAGCTTAATTCCGGGAGCCGTCCACGAGCAGTACTTC. Full variable domain (remainder filled in from reference TRBV7-9 and TRBJ2-7): DTGVSQNPRHKITKRGQNVTFRCDPISEHNRLYWYRQTLGQGPEFLTYFQNEAQLEKSRLLSDRFSAERPKGSFSTLEIQRTEQGDSAMYLCASSLIPGAVHEQYFGPGTRLTVT.

Only one count was recorded for this clone. The J gene is TRBJ1-2, the V gene TRBV30, with 9 bases that match TRBD1. Germline CDR1 reads GTSNPN; CDR2 reads SVGIG (reference sequence). This CDR3 has 14 residues. V dropped 3 bases and J dropped 4; count of bases not matched to a gene: 6. This chain's CDR3 is CAWSWGQGGYGYTF. The CDR3, as DNA: TGTGCCTGGAGCTGGGGACAGGGTGGCTATGGCTACACCTTC. The variable domain in full, completed from reference TRBV30 and TRBJ1-2, reads SQTIHQWPATLVQPVGSPLSLECTVEGTSNPNLYWYRQAAGRGLQLLFYSVGIGQISSEVPQNLSASRPQDRQFILSSKKLLLSDSGFYLCAWSWGQGGYGYTFGSGTRLTVV.

This clone was seen once. Here the CDR3 DNA reads TGTGCCAGCACCCTGCGCCCGGGACAGGGGGGAGATGAGCAGTTCTTC. It encodes CASTLRPGQGGDEQFF. This chain connects TRBV2 to TRBJ2-1, with 11 bases fitting TRBD1. Looked up from germline, CDR1 is SNHLY and CDR2 is FYNNEI. This CDR3 spans 16 amino acids. Trimming removed 7 bases from V and 8 bases from J; junction bases left unmatched: 13.

The rearrangement joins TRBV5-4 to TRBJ2-3; 9 positions agree with TRBD2. CDR3 length: 15 amino acids. With V trimmed by 3 bases and J by 3 bases, 5 bases remained unmatched. CDR1 and CDR2 (germline): SGHNT, YYREEE (reference sequence). CDR3 sequence: CASSSRGGPTDTQYF. Written as DNA, the CDR3 is TGTGCCAGCAGCTCGCGGGGGGGCCCAACAGATACGCAGTATTTT.

The CDR3 coding sequence is TGTGCCAGCAGTGGACAGGGCATGAGTGGCTACACCTTC. Protein product: CASSGQGMSGYTF. The rearrangement joins TRBV27 to TRBJ1-2; 8 bases align to TRBD1. The CDR3 is made up of 13 amino acids. The germline CDR1 and CDR2 sequences are MNHEY and SMNVEV (reference sequence). J was trimmed by 7 bases and V by 5 bases; bases with no gene match: 6.

V gene TRBV28 combines with J gene TRBJ1-1, with a weak D call TRBD1 (5 bases). The germline CDR1 and CDR2 sequences are MDHEN and SYDVKM. The CDR3 loop spans 16 amino acids. The ends were cut back, 2 bases at V and 1 base at J, with 14 bases in the middle. CDR3 region: CASSLNPGAGNTEAFF. DNA of the CDR3: TGTGCCAGCAGTTTAAATCCTGGGGCAGGGAACACTGAAGCTTTCTTT.

The chain links TRBV5-6 to TRBJ2-3, with 10 positions matching TRBD2. CDR3 size: 16 residues. Germline V gene data show CDR1 as SGHDT and CDR2 as YYEEEE. The trim removed 3 bases at V and 4 bases at J, leaving 8 bases unmatched. As DNA, the CDR3 is TGTGCCAGCAGCTCCGTGAGCGGGGGGGCCGCAGATACGCAGTATTTT. This sequence encodes CASSSVSGGAADTQYF.

The chain uses TRBV7-2 and TRBJ2-3, with 11 bases aligning to TRBD2. Trimming removed 4 bases from V and 6 bases from J; junction bases left unmatched: 6. This CDR3 has 15 amino acids. CDR1 and CDR2 from the germline V gene are SGHTA and FQGNSA. The CDR3 here is CASSSSSGGPDTQYF. The CDR3 DNA sequence: TGTGCCAGCAGCTCATCTAGCGGGGGGCCCGATACGCAGTATTTT.

V usage is TRBV6-5 and J usage is TRBJ2-5, with D perhaps matching TRBD2 (5 bases). V was pared by 7 bases and J by 5 bases, with 17 bases between. The CDR3 spans 14 residues. Germline V lookup: CDR1 MNHEY, CDR2 SVGAGI. The CDR3: CASTERGIGETQYF. The DNA for the CDR3 is TGTGCCAGCACCGAACGGGGAATTGGGGAGACCCAGTACTTC.

The chain has TRBV10-2 and TRBJ2-1; 14 bases fit TRBD2. This CDR3 is built from 18 residues. Looked up from germline, CDR1 is WSHSY and CDR2 is SAAADI. With V trimmed by 5 bases and J by 0 bases, 6 bases remained unmatched. Written as DNA, the CDR3 is TGCGCCAGCAGTTCGACTAGCGGGGGGGGACACTCCTACAATGAGCAGTTCTTC. Translated: CASSSTSGGGHSYNEQFF.

This clone was seen just once. CDR3 DNA sequence: TGTGCCAGTAGCAACAGGGACAGGGGGTCGCCCCAGCATTTT. Protein: CASSNRDRGSPQHF. The genes are TRBV19 and TRBJ1-5; 11 nucleotides agree with TRBD1. The length of the CDR3 is 14 residues. Trimming took 6 bases from V and 9 from J; bases not matched to a gene: 7. Looked up from germline, CDR1 is LNHDA and CDR2 is SQIVND (reference sequence).

J is TRBJ2-1 and V is TRBV9, with D tentatively TRBD2 (5 bases). V lost 7 bases, J lost 9 bases, and 11 bases lay in between. The germline CDR1 and CDR2 sequences are SGDLS and YYNGEE. CDR3 length equals 11 residues. The CDR3 region is CASGGFSEQFF. The CDR3 bases are TGTGCCAGCGGAGGATTTAGTGAGCAGTTCTTC.

The V gene is TRBV10-3, the J gene TRBJ1-1, with 7 bases identical to TRBD1. This CDR3 has 12 residues. Germline values: CDR1 ENHRY, CDR2 SYGVKD. With 10 bases clipped from V and 6 bases from J, the junction kept 8 bases outside the gene matches. CDR3: CATLGDSSEAFF. In DNA form, the CDR3 reads TGTGCCACCCTCGGGGACAGCTCTGAAGCTTTCTTT.

The genes are TRBV10-1 and TRBJ2-4; D is possibly TRBD2 (5 bases). CDR1 and CDR2 from the germline V gene are WNHNN and SYGVQD (reference sequence). CDR3 length: 15 residues. V was shortened by 3 bases and J by 7 bases, with 16 bases between the two germline ends. The CDR3 region is CASSDSFGMGNIQYF. The CDR3 DNA reads as TGCGCCAGCAGTGATTCATTCGGGATGGGGAACATTCAGTACTTC.

This clone was seen repeatedly, ten times or more. The chain carries TRBV5-6 and TRBJ1-2; D is undetermined. Deletions cut 0 bases from V and 6 bases from J, with 15 bases between. This CDR3 is built from 15 residues. Germline assignment: CDR1 SGHDT and CDR2 YYEEEE. DNA of the CDR3: TGTGCCAGCAGCTTGGAAGGCAGGTTATACGATGGCTACACCTTC. This sequence encodes CASSLEGRLYDGYTF.

This rearrangement joins TRBV5-6 to TRBJ1-5; D is uncertain. Germline loops: CDR1 SGHDT, CDR2 YYEEEE. The CDR3 runs to 16 residues. V shed 1 base and J shed 2 bases, with 13 bases lying between them. CDR3: CASSLTGSPGNQPQHF. DNA for the CDR3: TGTGCCAGCAGCTTGACCGGGTCCCCGGGCAATCAGCCCCAGCATTTT. The whole variable domain, filled in from reference TRBV5-6 and TRBJ1-5, reads DAGVTQSPTHLIKTRGQQVTLRCSPKSGHDTVSWYQQALGQGPQFIFQYYEEEERQRGNFPDRFSGHQFPNYSSELNVNALLLGDSALYLCASSLTGSPGNQPQHFGDGTRLSIL.

The chain joins TRBV10-3 to TRBJ1-4; TRBD1 might be the D (6 bases). This CDR3 spans 15 amino acids. Deletions cut 0 bases from V and 4 bases from J, with 9 bases between. CDR1 is ENHRY and CDR2 is SYGVKD in the germline V gene. CDR3: CAISESTGNNEKLFF. The CDR3 DNA reads as TGTGCCATCAGTGAGTCAACAGGGAATAATGAAAAACTGTTTTTT.

This chain uses TRBV27 with TRBJ1-2; a possible D gene is TRBD1 (6 bases). Germline values: CDR1 MNHEY, CDR2 SMNVEV (reference sequence). The ends were cut back, 4 bases at V and 0 bases at J, with 12 bases in the middle. This CDR3 spans 15 amino acids. In nucleotides, the CDR3 is TGTGCCAGCAGTTGGGGGAGGGGGGCTAACTATGGCTACACCTTC. It encodes CASSWGRGANYGYTF.

This chain joins TRBV4-1 and TRBJ2-1; a possible D gene is TRBD1 (6 bases). CDR1 and CDR2 (germline): MGHRA, YSYEKL. The CDR3 extends over 15 amino acids. V was pared by 1 base and J by 4 bases, with 11 bases between. This chain's CDR3 is CASSQGPTGYNEQFF. CDR3 coding DNA: TGCGCCAGCAGCCAAGGTCCTACAGGGTACAATGAGCAGTTCTTC.

This clone is a singleton in its sample. The genes are TRBV2 and TRBJ2-7, with 7 bases identical to TRBD1. Losses at the gene ends were 1 base for V and 3 bases for J; bases not matched to a gene: 6. There are 15 residues in the CDR3. Per the germline V gene, CDR1 is SNHLY and CDR2 is FYNNEI. The CDR3 reads CASSEGQGGYYEQYF. The CDR3 DNA reads as TGTGCCAGCAGTGAAGGCCAAGGGGGCTACTACGAGCAGTACTTC.

The chain is built from TRBV30 and TRBJ1-2; TRBD1 is a possible D gene (6 bases). The CDR3 sequence is 14 residues long. Germline loops: CDR1 GTSNPN, CDR2 SVGIG (reference sequence). Trimming removed 0 bases from V and 5 bases from J, with 13 bases in between. The CDR3, as DNA: TGTGCCTGGAGTGTACAGGGACCCTTTTATGGCTACACCTTC. Translation: CAWSVQGPFYGYTF.